This entry describes one T cell receptor (beta chain). Its cognate antigen is unknown. Other DNA sequences from this sample encode an identical CDR3 as well. The data were obtained in a study of OX40 agonist ivuxolimab in advanced cancers. Study details: Partial responses occurred in Three dose-escalation patients, one with hepatocellular carcinoma and two with cutaneous melanoma. Notes on the study in general: Among T cells, CD8+ cells averaged more expanded clones than CD4+ cells.

Assay: immunoSEQ multiplex PCR; the TCRdb copy retains only in-frame clones and omits some. The sample contains around 77,000 clones, around nine tenths of which appear only once. The V end lost 3 bases, the J end lost 4 bases, and 10 bases lay between the germline ends. This CDR3 spans 13 amino acids. Germline V lookup: CDR1 SGDLS, CDR2 YYNGEE. The input for sequencing was CD4+ or CD8+ T cells sorted from blood, taken in a trial of the OX40 agonist ivuxolimab. The origin of this receptor is an adult with an advanced solid tumor such as melanoma, head and neck, liver or kidney cancer. V gene TRBV9 combines with J gene TRBJ1-1, with D perhaps TRBD1 (6 bases). The DNA for the CDR3 is TGTGCCAGCAGCGAGGGAGGGGGCACTGAAGCTTTCTTT. This translates into CASSEGGGTEAFF.